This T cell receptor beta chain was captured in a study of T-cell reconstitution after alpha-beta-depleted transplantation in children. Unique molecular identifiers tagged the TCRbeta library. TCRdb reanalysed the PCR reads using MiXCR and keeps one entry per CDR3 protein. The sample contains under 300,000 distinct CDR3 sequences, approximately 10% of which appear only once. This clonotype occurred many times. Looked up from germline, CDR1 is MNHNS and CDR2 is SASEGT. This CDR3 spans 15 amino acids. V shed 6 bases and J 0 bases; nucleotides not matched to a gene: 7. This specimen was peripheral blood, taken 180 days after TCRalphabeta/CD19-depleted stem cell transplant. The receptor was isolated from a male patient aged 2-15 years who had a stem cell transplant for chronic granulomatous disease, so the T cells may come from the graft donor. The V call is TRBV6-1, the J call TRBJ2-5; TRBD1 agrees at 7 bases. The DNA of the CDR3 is TGTGCCAGCAGACCCGGACAGGTGTACCAAGAGACCCAGTACTTC. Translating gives CASRPGQVYQETQYF.